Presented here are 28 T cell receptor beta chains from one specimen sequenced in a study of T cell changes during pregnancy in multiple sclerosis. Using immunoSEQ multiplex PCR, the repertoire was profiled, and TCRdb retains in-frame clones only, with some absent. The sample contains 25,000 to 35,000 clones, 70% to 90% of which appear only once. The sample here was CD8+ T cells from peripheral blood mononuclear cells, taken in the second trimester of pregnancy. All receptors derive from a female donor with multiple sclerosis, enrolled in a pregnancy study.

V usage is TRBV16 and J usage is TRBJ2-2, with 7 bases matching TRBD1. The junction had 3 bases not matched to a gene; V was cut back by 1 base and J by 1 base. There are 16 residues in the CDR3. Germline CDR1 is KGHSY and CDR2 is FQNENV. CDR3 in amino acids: CASSQLTGRNTGELFF. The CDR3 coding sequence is TGTGCCAGCAGCCAATTGACAGGGAGGAACACCGGGGAGCTGTTTTTT. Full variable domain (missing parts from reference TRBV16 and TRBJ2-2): GEEVAQTPKHLVRGEGQKAKLYCAPIKGHSYVFWYQQVLKNEFKFLISFQNENVFDETGMPKERFSAKCLPNSPCSLEIQATKLEDSAVYFCASSQLTGRNTGELFFGEGSRLTVL.

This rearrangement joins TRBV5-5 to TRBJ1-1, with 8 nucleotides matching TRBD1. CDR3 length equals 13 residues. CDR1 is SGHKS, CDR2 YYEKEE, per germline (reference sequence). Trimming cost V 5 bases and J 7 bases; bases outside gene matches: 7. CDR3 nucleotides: TGTGCCAGCAGTTCGGACAGGGACCTTGAAGCTTTCTTT. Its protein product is CASSSDRDLEAFF.

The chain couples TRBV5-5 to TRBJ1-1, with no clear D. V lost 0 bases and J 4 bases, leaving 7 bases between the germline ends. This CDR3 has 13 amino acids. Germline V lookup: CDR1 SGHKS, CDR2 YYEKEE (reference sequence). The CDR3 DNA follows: TGTGCCAGCAGCTTGGAACGGGTCACTGAAGCTTTCTTT. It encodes CASSLERVTEAFF.

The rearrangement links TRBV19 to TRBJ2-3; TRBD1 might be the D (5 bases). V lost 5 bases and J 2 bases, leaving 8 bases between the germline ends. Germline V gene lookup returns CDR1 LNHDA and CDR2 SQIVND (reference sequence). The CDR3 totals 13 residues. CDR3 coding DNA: TGTGCCAGTAGTCCGGACATCACAGATACGCAGTATTTT. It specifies CASSPDITDTQYF.

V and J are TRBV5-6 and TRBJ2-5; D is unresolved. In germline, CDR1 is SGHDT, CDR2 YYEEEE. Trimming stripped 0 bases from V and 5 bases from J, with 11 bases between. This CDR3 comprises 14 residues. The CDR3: CASSLDLVGETQYF. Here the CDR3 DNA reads TGTGCCAGCAGCTTGGACCTAGTAGGTGAGACCCAGTACTTC.

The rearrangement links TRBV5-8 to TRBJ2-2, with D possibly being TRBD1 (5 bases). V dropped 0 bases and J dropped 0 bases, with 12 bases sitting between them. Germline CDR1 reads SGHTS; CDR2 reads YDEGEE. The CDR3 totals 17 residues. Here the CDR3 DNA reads TGTGCCAGCAGCTTGGTGACAGATTTCGCGAACACCGGGGAGCTGTTTTTT. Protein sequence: CASSLVTDFANTGELFF.

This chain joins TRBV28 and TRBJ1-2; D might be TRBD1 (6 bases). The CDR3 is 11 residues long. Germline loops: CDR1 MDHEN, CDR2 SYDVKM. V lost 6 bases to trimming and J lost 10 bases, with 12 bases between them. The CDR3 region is CASRGWTDYTF. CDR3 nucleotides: TGTGCCAGCAGGGGCTGGACAGACTACACCTTC.

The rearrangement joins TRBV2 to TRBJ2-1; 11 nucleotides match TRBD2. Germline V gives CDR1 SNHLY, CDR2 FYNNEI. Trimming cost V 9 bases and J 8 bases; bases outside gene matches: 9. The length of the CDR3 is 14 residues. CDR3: CARTTSGAVDEQFF. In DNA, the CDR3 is TGTGCCAGAACGACTAGCGGGGCTGTGGATGAGCAGTTCTTC.

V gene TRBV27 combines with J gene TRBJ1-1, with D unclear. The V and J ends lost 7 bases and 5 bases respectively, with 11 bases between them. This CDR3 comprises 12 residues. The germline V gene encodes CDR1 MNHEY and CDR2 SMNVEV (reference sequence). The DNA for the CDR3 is TGTGCCAGCAAGCGGCCGGGAACTGAAGCTTTCTTT. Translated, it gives CASKRPGTEAFF.

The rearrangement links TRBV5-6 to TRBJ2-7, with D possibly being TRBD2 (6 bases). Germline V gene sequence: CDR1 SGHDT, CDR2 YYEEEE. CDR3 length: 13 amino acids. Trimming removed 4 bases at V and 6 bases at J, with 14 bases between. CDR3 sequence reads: CASSPGGIPEQYF. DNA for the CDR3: TGTGCCAGCAGCCCTGGGGGGATTCCCGAGCAGTACTTC.

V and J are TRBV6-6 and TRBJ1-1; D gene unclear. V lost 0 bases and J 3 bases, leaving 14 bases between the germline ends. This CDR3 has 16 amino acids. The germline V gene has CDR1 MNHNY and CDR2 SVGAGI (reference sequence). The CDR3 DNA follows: TGTGCCAGCAGTTACTCGAAGAGGGATCGGTACACTGAAGCTTTCTTT. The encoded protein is CASSYSKRDRYTEAFF.

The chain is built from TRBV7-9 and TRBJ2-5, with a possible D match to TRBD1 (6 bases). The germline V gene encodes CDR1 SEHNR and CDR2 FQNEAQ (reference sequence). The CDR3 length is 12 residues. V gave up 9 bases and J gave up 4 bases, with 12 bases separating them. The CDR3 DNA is TGTGCCAGTTACAGGGCGGGAGAGACCCAGTACTTC. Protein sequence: CASYRAGETQYF.

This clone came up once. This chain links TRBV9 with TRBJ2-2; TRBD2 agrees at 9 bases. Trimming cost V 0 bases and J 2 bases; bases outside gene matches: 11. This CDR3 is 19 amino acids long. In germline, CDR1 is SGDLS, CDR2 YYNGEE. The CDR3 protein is CASSVGDSGGAGNTGELFF. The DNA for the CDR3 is TGTGCCAGCAGCGTAGGGGATAGCGGGGGCGCCGGTAACACCGGGGAGCTGTTTTTT.

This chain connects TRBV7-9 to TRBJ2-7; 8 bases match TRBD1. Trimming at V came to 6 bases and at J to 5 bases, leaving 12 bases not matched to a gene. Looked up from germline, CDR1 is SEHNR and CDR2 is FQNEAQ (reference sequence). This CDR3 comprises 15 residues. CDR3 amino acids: CASSSAARGLDEQYF. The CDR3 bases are TGTGCCAGCAGTTCCGCTGCCAGGGGGCTCGACGAGCAGTACTTC.

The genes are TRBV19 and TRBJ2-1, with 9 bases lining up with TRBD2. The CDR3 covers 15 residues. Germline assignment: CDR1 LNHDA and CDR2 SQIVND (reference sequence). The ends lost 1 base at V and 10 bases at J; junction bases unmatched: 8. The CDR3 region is CASSIGLAGLSEQFF. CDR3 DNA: TGTGCCAGTAGTATAGGTCTAGCGGGGCTCAGCGAGCAGTTCTTC.

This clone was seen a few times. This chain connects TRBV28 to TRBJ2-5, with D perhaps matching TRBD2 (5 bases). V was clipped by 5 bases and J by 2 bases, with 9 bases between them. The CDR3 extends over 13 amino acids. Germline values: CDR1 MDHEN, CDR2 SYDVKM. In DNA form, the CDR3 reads TGTGCCAGCAGTCGGGGAGTTCAAGAGACCCAGTACTTC. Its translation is CASSRGVQETQYF.

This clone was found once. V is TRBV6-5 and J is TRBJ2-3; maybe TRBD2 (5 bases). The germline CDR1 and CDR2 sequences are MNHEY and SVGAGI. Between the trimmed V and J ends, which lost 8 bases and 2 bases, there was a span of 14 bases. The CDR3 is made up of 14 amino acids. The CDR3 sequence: CASESGDNTDTQYF. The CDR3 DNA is TGTGCCAGCGAGAGCGGAGACAACACAGATACGCAGTATTTT.

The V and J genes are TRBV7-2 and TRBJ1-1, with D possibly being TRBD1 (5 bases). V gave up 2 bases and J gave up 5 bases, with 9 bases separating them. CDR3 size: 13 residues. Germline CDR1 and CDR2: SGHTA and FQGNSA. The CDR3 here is CASSLQGGTEAFF. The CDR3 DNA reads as TGTGCCAGCAGCTTACAGGGAGGGACTGAAGCTTTCTTT.

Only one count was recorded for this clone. CDR3 bases: TGTGCCAGCAGTTTACAGGGTACTGAAGCTTTCTTT. This codes for CASSLQGTEAFF. V usage is TRBV28 and J usage is TRBJ1-1, with D tentatively TRBD1 (5 bases). Trimming removed 2 bases at V and 5 bases at J, with 6 bases between. Germline-derived CDR1 and CDR2 are MDHEN and SYDVKM. The CDR3 has 12 residues.

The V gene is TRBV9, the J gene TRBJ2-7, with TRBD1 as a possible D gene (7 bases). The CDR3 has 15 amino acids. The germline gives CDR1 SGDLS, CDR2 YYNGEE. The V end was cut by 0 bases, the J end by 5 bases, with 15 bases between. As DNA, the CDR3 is TGTGCCAGCAGCGTAGAGGGCAGGGGGGCCCACGAGCAGTACTTC. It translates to CASSVEGRGAHEQYF. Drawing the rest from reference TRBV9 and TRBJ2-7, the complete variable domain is DSGVTQTPKHLITATGQRVTLRCSPRSGDLSVYWYQQSLDQGLQFLIQYYNGEERAKGNILERFSAQQFPDLHSELNLSSLELGDSALYFCASSVEGRGAHEQYFGPGTRLTVT.

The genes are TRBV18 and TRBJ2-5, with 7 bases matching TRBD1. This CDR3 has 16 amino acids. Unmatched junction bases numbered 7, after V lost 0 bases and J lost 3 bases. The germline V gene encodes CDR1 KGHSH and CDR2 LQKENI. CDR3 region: CASSPPMGQKKETQYF. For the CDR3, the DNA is TGTGCCAGCTCACCACCTATGGGACAGAAGAAAGAGACCCAGTACTTC.

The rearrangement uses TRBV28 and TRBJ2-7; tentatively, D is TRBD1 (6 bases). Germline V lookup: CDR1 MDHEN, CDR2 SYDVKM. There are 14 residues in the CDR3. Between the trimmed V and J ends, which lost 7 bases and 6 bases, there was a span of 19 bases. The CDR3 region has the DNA TGTGCCAGCACCTACGTTCTAGAAGGGGGCGAGCAGTACTTC. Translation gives CASTYVLEGGEQYF.

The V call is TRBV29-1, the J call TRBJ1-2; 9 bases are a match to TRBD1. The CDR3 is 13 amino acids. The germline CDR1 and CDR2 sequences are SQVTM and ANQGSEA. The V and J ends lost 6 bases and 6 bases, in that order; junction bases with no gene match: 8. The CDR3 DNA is TGCAGCGTCGCTACAGGGGGCGTCGATGGCTACACCTTC. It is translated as CSVATGGVDGYTF.

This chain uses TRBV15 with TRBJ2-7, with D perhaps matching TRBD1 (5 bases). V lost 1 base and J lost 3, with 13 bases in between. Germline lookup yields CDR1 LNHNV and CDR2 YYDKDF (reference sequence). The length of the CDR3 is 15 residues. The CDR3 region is CATSRVADTYYEQYF. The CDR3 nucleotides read TGTGCCACCAGCAGAGTGGCGGACACTTACTACGAGCAGTACTTC.

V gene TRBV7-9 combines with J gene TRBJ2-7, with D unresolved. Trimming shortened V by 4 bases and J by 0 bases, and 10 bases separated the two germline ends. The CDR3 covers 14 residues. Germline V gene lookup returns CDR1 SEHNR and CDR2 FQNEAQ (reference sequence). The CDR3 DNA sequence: TGTGCCAGCAGCTACGCCGGGTCCTCCTACGAGCAGTACTTC. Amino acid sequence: CASSYAGSSYEQYF. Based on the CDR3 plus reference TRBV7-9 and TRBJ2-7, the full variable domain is DTGVSQNPRHKITKRGQNVTFRCDPISEHNRLYWYRQTLGQGPEFLTYFQNEAQLEKSRLLSDRFSAERPKGSFSTLEIQRTEQGDSAMYLCASSYAGSSYEQYFGPGTRLTVT.

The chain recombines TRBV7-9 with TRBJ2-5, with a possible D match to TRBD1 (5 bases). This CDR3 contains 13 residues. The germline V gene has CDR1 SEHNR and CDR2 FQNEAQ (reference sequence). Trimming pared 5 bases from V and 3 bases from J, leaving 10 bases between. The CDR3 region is CASSRTGEETQYF. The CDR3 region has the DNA TGTGCCAGCAGCAGAACAGGCGAAGAGACCCAGTACTTC.

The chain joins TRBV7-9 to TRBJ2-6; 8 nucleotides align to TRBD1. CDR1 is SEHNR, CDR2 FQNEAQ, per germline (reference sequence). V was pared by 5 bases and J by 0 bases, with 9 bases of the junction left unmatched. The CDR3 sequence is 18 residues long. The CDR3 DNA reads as TGTGCCAGCAGCAACCTCAGGGGGCAACTCTCTGGGGCCAACGTCCTGACTTTC. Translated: CASSNLRGQLSGANVLTF.

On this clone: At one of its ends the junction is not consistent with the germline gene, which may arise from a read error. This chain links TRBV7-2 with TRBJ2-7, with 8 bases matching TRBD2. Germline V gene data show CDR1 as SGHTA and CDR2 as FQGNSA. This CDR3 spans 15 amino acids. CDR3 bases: TGTGCCAGCAGTTTAGCATACGGGGGGGCCTACGAGCAGTACTTC. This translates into CASSLAYGGAYEQYF.